These 5 T cell receptor beta chains were all obtained from the same sample, sequenced in a study of T cells in Graves' hyperthyroidism and ophthalmopathy. The investigators amplified TCR beta CDR3 regions from RNA transcripts. An initial round of RT-PCR targeting the TCR CDR3 relied on the HTBI primer set. Via MiXCR, TCRdb re-called the multiplex PCR reads, giving one row per CDR3 protein. The table has over 650,000 distinct CDR3 sequences, roughly 15% seen once; the top ten hold 8.4%. Sequencing was carried out using blood. These receptors all come from a man aged 18 to 30 with Graves' hyperthyroidism.

This clonotype was counted many times. V gene TRBV29-1 combines with J gene TRBJ2-7; no definite D call. Per the germline V gene, CDR1 is SQVTM and CDR2 is ANQGSEA. Trimming stripped 0 bases from V and 6 bases from J, with 6 bases between. The CDR3 has 11 residues. The CDR3 spells CSVEDISEQYF. The CDR3, as DNA: TGCAGCGTTGAAGATATATCCGAGCAGTACTTC.

The V and J genes are TRBV29-1 and TRBJ2-3; 7 bases agree with TRBD2. CDR1 and CDR2 from the germline V gene are SQVTM and ANQGSEA. This CDR3 has 15 amino acids. Losses at the gene ends were 0 bases for V and 14 bases for J; bases not matched to a gene: 17. The CDR3 DNA is TGCAGCGTTGAAGATCTCGGGGCAACTAGCGATCGTTTGTATTTT. Residues: CSVEDLGATSDRLYF.

This clonotype was seen at least ten times. V gene TRBV30 combines with J gene TRBJ1-2, with 7 positions matching TRBD1. CDR1 and CDR2 (germline): GTSNPN, SVGIG (reference sequence). The CDR3 is 13 residues long. The ends lost 3 bases at V and 4 bases at J; junction bases unmatched: 5. Written as DNA, the CDR3 is TGTGCCTGGAGCCCCGGGACAGCCTATGGCTACACCTTC. Protein product: CAWSPGTAYGYTF. Full variable domain (outside the CDR3, taken from reference TRBV30 and TRBJ1-2): SQTIHQWPATLVQPVGSPLSLECTVEGTSNPNLYWYRQAAGRGLQLLFYSVGIGQISSEVPQNLSASRPQDRQFILSSKKLLLSDSGFYLCAWSPGTAYGYTFGSGTRLTVV.

This clonotype showed up just a few times. This sequence joins TRBV5-4 and TRBJ2-1; 8 nucleotides align to TRBD1. The CDR3 length is 14 residues. CDR1 and CDR2 (germline): SGHNT, YYREEE (reference sequence). Unmatched junction bases numbered 5, after V lost 3 bases and J lost 6 bases. The CDR3 here is CASSSPGQANEQFF. The CDR3 nucleotides are TGTGCCAGCAGCTCCCCGGGACAGGCCAATGAGCAGTTCTTC.

This clonotype was seen a handful of times. The genes are TRBV4-2 and TRBJ2-1, with D possibly matching TRBD2 (7 bases). The CDR3 loop spans 15 amino acids. Trimming took 0 bases from V and 5 from J, leaving 11 bases between them. Germline-derived CDR1 and CDR2 are LGHNA and YNFKEQ. CDR3 coding DNA: TGTGCCAGCAGCCAAGAGGGGGGGCCACACAATGAGCAGTTCTTC. Its translation is CASSQEGGPHNEQFF.